The table lists the clone carrying this T cell receptor (beta chain) with a few counts. Some clones are missing from TCRdb's copy, which holds only in-frame ones; the method was immunoSEQ multiplex PCR. The sample yields some 91,000 clones, about three quarters seen once. The data are from a study of blood T cell repertoires in COVID-19. Germline values: CDR1 SGDLS, CDR2 YYNGEE. The CDR3 has 16 residues. V dropped 2 bases and J dropped 7; count of bases not matched to a gene: 8. The TCR sequence derives from an older man with acute or convalescent COVID-19. Input material: peripheral blood. This chain connects TRBV9 to TRBJ1-4, with 10 bases that match TRBD1. This chain's CDR3 is CASSVSRQGAREKLFF. For the CDR3, the DNA is TGTGCCAGCAGCGTCTCCCGACAGGGGGCTCGTGAAAAACTGTTTTTT.